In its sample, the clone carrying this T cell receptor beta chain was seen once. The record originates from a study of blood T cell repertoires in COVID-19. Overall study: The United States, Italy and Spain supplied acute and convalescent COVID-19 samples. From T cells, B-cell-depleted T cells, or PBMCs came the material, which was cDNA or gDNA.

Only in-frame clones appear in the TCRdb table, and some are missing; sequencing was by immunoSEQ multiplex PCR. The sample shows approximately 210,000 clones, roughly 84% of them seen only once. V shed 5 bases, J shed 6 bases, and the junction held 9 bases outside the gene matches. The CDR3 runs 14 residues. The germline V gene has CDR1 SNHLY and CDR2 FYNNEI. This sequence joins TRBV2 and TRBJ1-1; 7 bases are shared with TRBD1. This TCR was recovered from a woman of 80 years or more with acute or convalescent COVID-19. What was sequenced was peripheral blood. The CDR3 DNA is TGTGCCAGCAGTCGTGACAGGGATGCTTCTGAAGCTTTCTTT. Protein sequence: CASSRDRDASEAFF.